This T cell receptor beta chain was recovered during a study of blood T cell repertoires in COVID-19. Looking at the study overall: Sites across the United States, Italy and Spain contributed samples from acute and convalescent COVID-19. PBMCs, B-cell-depleted T cells, or T cells were the source of the cDNA or gDNA that made up the material.

Living in about two dozen US areas, the participants were between roughly 18 and 95 years of age. Cohorts were assigned according to the clinical history that participants reported. The assay was immunoSEQ multiplex PCR, and TCRdb's table has in-frame clones only and misses some. The sample lists approximately 350,000 clones, 80% to 90% seen once, with 0.9% to 1.1% in the top ten. Germline V gene sequence: CDR1 SGHVS, CDR2 FQNEAQ. This CDR3 is 13 amino acids long. The ends were cut back, 1 base at V and 9 bases at J, with 10 bases in the middle. This clonotype was obtained from a man between 18 and 29 years old who had recovered from COVID-19. This chain uses TRBV7-8 with TRBJ2-1; D might be TRBD1 (6 bases). What was sequenced was PBMCs or T cells enriched from blood (not recorded which). CDR3 sequence reads: CASSLGLTGEQFF. In DNA, the CDR3 is TGTGCCAGCAGCTTAGGGTTGACAGGTGAGCAGTTCTTC.